This paragraph reports one T cell receptor (beta chain). The data were obtained in a study of cytomegalovirus exposure and HLA in healthy donors. The CDR3 extends over 14 amino acids. Looked up from germline, CDR1 is SNHLY and CDR2 is FYNNEI. Trimming left V 7 bases short and J 2 bases short, with 12 bases between. Primers: 60 Vbeta forward and 13 Jbeta reverse. Produced via immunoSEQ multiplex PCR; TCRdb's table is partial and in-frame only. This sample has under 150,000 clones, with 75% found just once. Sequenced: PBMCs. The V and J genes are TRBV2 and TRBJ1-5, with D uncertain. The receptor was isolated from a man aged 25-45 years in good health and CMV-seronegative. The CDR3 spells CASTRVQGNQPQHF. The CDR3 bases are TGTGCCAGCACGAGGGTCCAAGGCAATCAGCCCCAGCATTTT.